The 19 T cell receptor beta chains listed next were all sequenced from one sample in a study of molecular identifiers for immune sequencing clone quantification. Via MiXCR, TCRdb re-called the PCR reads, giving one row per CDR3 protein. The table records about 54,000 distinct CDR3 sequences, approximately 25% of them present only once. Sequencing was performed on naive CD8+ T cells from blood, with Jurkat cell RNA spiked in. Indicated subset: FACS-sorted CD8+CD4-CCR7+CD45RA+ naive T cells. Receptor source: a human donor in good health. Some libraries in this study had Jurkat cell RNA spiked in.

This clonotype was counted a few times. The genes are TRBV27 and TRBJ1-4; 10 nucleotides line up with TRBD1. The germline V gene has CDR1 MNHEY and CDR2 SMNVEV (reference sequence). J was trimmed by 8 bases and V by 5 bases; bases with no gene match: 8. The CDR3 length is 15 residues. The CDR3 nucleotides are TGTGCCAGCAGTCAGACGACAGGGGGCGGAGAAAAACTGTTTTTT. It is translated as CASSQTTGGGEKLFF.

This clonotype was found once. This may arise from a read error, as a much more abundant clone is one base away. This chain links TRBV25-1 with TRBJ2-7, with D possibly matching TRBD1 (5 bases). V was trimmed by 3 bases and J by 9 bases, leaving 12 bases between them. CDR1 is MGHDK, CDR2 SYGVNS, per germline. The CDR3 contains 12 residues. CDR3 loop: CASSEQGPGQYF. CDR3 coding DNA: TGTGCCAGCAGTGAGCAGGGTCCCGGGCAGTACTTC.

Concerning this clonotype itself: A clone one base away is much larger, so this may be a read error. The chain is built from TRBV20-1 and TRBJ2-7, with no clear D. Trimming removed 3 bases from V and 3 bases from J, with 12 bases in between. The germline gives CDR1 DFQATT, CDR2 SNEGSKA (reference sequence). CDR3 size: 13 residues. CDR3 loop: CSARHSVLYEQYV. DNA of the CDR3: TGCAGTGCTAGGCATTCAGTCCTCTACGAGCAGTACGTC.

As to this clonotype: A much larger clone differs from this one at a single base, so this may be a read error. The chain recombines TRBV29-1 with TRBJ1-1, with no clear D. Germline CDR1 SQVTM, CDR2 ANQGSEA. This CDR3 contains 11 residues. The CDR3 loop is CSVLPNSEAFF. The CDR3, as DNA: TGCAGCGTTTTACCGAACTCTGAAGCTTTCTTT.

This clonotype was detected ten times or more. The chain recombines TRBV3-1 with TRBJ2-3, with D perhaps given as TRBD1 or TRBD2 (5 bases each). The V gene lost 4 bases and the J gene lost 1 base, with 18 bases spanning the gap. CDR1 is LGHDT and CDR2 is YNNKEL in the germline V gene (reference sequence). The CDR3 runs 17 residues. The CDR3 nucleotides read TGTGCCAGCAGCCGATTGGAAGGGACGTTGGGCACAGATACGCAGTATTTT. Residues: CASSRLEGTLGTDTQYF.

This clonotype was seen repeatedly, ten times or more. The chain employs TRBV7-6 and TRBJ1-6; D is uncertain. The CDR3 consists of 15 residues. From germline, CDR1 is SGHVS and CDR2 FNYEAQ. V was pared by 4 bases and J by 1 base, with 8 bases between. The CDR3 sequence is CASSSVESYNSPLHF. In DNA, the CDR3 is TGTGCCAGCAGCTCCGTGGAATCCTATAATTCACCCCTCCACTTT.

The sample holds many counts of this clonotype. As DNA, the CDR3 is TGTGCCAGCAGTCCTATGCCGGGAGCTTACGAGCAGTACTTC. This translates into CASSPMPGAYEQYF. J is TRBJ2-7 and V is TRBV12-3 or TRBV12-4; tentatively, D is TRBD2 (6 bases). This CDR3 comprises 14 residues. The germline V and J ends were trimmed by 5 bases and 4 bases, with 15 bases remaining between them.

A single count supports this clonotype. At one end the junction does not follow the germline gene, possibly because of a read error. The chain employs TRBV5-6 and TRBJ1-1; 7 bases fit TRBD1. The germline V gene has CDR1 SGHDT and CDR2 YYEEEE. This CDR3 is built from 13 residues. Here the CDR3 DNA reads TGTGCCAGCAGCTCGGTAGGGGGCACTGAAGCTCTCTTT. This sequence encodes CASSSVGGTEALF. The full variable domain, completed using reference TRBV5-6 and TRBJ1-1, is DAGVTQSPTHLIKTRGQQVTLRCSPKSGHDTVSWYQQALGQGPQFIFQYYEEEERQRGNFPDRFSGHQFPNYSSELNVNALLLGDSALYLCASSSVGGTEALFGQGTRLTVV.

This clonotype was found a few times. The rearrangement joins TRBV4-1 to TRBJ2-1, with a tentative D call TRBD2 (6 bases). The CDR3 contains 17 residues. Between the trimmed V and J ends, which lost 2 bases and 4 bases, there was a span of 18 bases. The V gene's germline CDR1 is MGHRA and CDR2 YSYEKL. The CDR3 here is CASSQTPGGADYNEQFF. CDR3 DNA sequence: TGCGCCAGCAGCCAAACCCCAGGAGGGGCTGATTACAATGAGCAGTTCTTC.

The chain carries TRBV2 and TRBJ1-1; D ambiguous. Germline V gives CDR1 SNHLY, CDR2 FYNNEI. CDR3 length equals 13 residues. Trimming cost V 4 bases and J 3 bases, with 9 bases left between them. CDR3 loop: CASSGVLDTEAFF. Here the CDR3 DNA reads TGTGCCAGCAGTGGGGTGTTGGACACTGAAGCTTTCTTT.

This clonotype has at least ten counts. The chain carries TRBV13 and TRBJ2-2; D gene uncertain. Trimming cost V 5 bases and J 1 base, with 8 bases left between them. The CDR3 is 14 residues long. Germline CDR1 reads PRHDT; CDR2 reads FYEKMQ (reference sequence). CDR3 nucleotides: TGTGCCAGCAGCCAAGGGATGAACACCGGGGAGCTGTTTTTT. Translation: CASSQGMNTGELFF.

This clonotype was observed many times. The chain has TRBV5-4 and TRBJ1-1; D is ambiguous. CDR3 size: 13 residues. The germline V gene encodes CDR1 SGHNT and CDR2 YYREEE (reference sequence). V lost 4 bases and J lost 2, with 9 bases in between. CDR3 coding DNA: TGTGCCAGCAGCGAGATAATAAACACTGAAGCTTTCTTT. This codes for CASSEIINTEAFF.

This clonotype was seen at least ten times. The genes are TRBV6-1 and TRBJ2-7; D not certain. Germline CDR1 is MNHNS and CDR2 is SASEGT. Deletions cut 3 bases from V and 3 bases from J, with 15 bases between. The CDR3 extends over 15 amino acids. The CDR3 DNA reads as TGTGCCAGCAGTGAGGTGAAGGGATTGTTCTACGAGCAGTACTTC. It codes for CASSEVKGLFYEQYF.

Points on this clonotype: Sequence at one end of the junction differs from germline and may be a read error. J is TRBJ1-1 and V is TRBV7-2; D unresolved. Germline assignment: CDR1 SGHTA and CDR2 FQGNSA. This CDR3 has 15 residues. The DNA of the CDR3 is TGTGCCAGCAGCTTAGGGTTTAGATCTACTACTGCAGCTTTCTTT. Its protein is CASSLGFRSTTAAFF.

Many counts were recorded for this clonotype. The chain carries TRBV2 and TRBJ2-7; D may be TRBD2 (6 bases). The CDR3 consists of 15 residues. Germline CDR1 is SNHLY and CDR2 is FYNNEI. V lost 8 bases and J 1 base, leaving 18 bases between the germline ends. The CDR3 DNA reads TGTGCCAGCCGCGGGACTGACCAACCATCCTACGAGCAGTACTTC. Amino acids: CASRGTDQPSYEQYF.

This clonotype was detected ten times or more. J is TRBJ1-1 and V is TRBV27, with unresolved D. CDR1 is MNHEY, CDR2 SMNVEV, per germline (reference sequence). The V and J ends lost 0 bases and 7 bases respectively, with 9 bases between them. This CDR3 region has 13 residues. CDR3: CASSLSAGIEAFF. For the CDR3, the DNA is TGTGCCAGCAGTTTATCAGCGGGGATTGAAGCTTTCTTT.

Regarding this clonotype: A much larger clonotype is one base distant, so this may be a read error. V and J are TRBV7-7 and TRBJ2-7, with D possibly matching TRBD1 (6 bases). Germline CDR1 reads SSHAT; CDR2 reads FNYEAQ (reference sequence). The CDR3 length is 13 residues. This chain's CDR3 is CVSSLGRGHEQYF. The CDR3 DNA follows: TGTGTCAGCAGCTTGGGCAGGGGCCACGAGCAGTACTTC. The whole variable domain, remainder taken from reference TRBV7-7 and TRBJ2-7, is GAGVSQSPRYKVTKRGQDVTLRCDPISSHATLYWYQQALGQGPEFLTYFNYEAQPDKSGLPSDRFSAERPEGSISTLTIQRTEQRDSAMYRCVSSLGRGHEQYFGPGTRLTVT.

This clonotype showed up just once. A much larger clone lies one base from this, so it may be a read error. This sequence joins TRBV9 and TRBJ2-3; TRBD2 aligns across 11 bases. Germline V gene lookup returns CDR1 SGDLS and CDR2 YYNGEE. The CDR3 extends over 18 amino acids. The CDR3 spells CAGSAFLGTSGSTDTQYF. The CDR3 nucleotides read TGTGCCGGCAGCGCCTTTCTCGGGACTAGCGGTAGCACAGATACGCAGTATTTT.

V gene TRBV10-3 combines with J gene TRBJ1-5; TRBD1 might be the D (5 bases). This CDR3 contains 13 residues. The V end lost 3 bases, the J end lost 10 bases, and 13 bases lay between the germline ends. Germline CDR1 ENHRY, CDR2 SYGVKD. The CDR3 DNA reads as TGTGCCATCAGTGATCCGGGGGAAGAACCCCAGCATTTT. This translates into CAISDPGEEPQHF.